Sequencing of this TCR beta chain was carried out in a study of CD8 T cells in Susac syndrome. The authors reverse transcribed roughly 0.5 to 1 ug RNA with random hexamers. TCRdb independently ran MiXCR on the immunoSEQ multiplex PCR reads; one entry per CDR3 protein. This table holds about 150,000 distinct CDR3 sequences, 85% to 95% found once. Germline V gene data show CDR1 as DFQATT and CDR2 as SNEGSKA (reference sequence). The length of the CDR3 is 12 residues. Trimming cost V 3 bases and J 2 bases, with 7 bases left between them. This clonotype has only one observation. Negative isolation was applied to CD8+ and CD4+ T cells, and FACS enrichment was applied to TEMRA cells.

Material for sequencing was CD4+ T cells from PBMCs. The source is a human donor with multiple sclerosis. J is TRBJ2-5 and V is TRBV20-1; D unclear. In DNA, the CDR3 is TGCAGTGCTAGTTGGCATCAAGAGACCCAGTACTTC. This encodes CSASWHQETQYF.